These T cell receptor beta chains were read from a single sample in a study of cytomegalovirus exposure and HLA in healthy donors. The assay was immunoSEQ multiplex PCR, and TCRdb's table has in-frame clones only and misses some. The data contain tens of thousands of clones, more than 65% of them singletons. The specimen was PBMCs. The origin of the receptors is a woman aged 18 to 35 in good health and CMV-seronegative. CDR3s include the opening cysteine and the closing phenylalanine or tryptophan.

j_gene | v_gene | CDR3aa
TRBJ1-1 | TRBV11-2 | CASSLSHTEAFF
TRBJ1-2 | TRBV4-3 | CASSQDVGGFFYGYTF
TRBJ2-7 | TRBV4-3 | CASSQDASGSYEQYF
TRBJ2-7 | TRBV9 | CASSENSGGAIHEQYF
TRBJ2-3 | TRBV2 | CASSLAGEGTDTQYF
TRBJ1-4 | TRBV28 | CASSLSGASSEKLFF
TRBJ1-1 | TRBV5-1 | CASILTGGGTEAFF
TRBJ2-3 | TRBV7-9 | CASSLLGLNTDTQYF
TRBJ1-1 | TRBV21-1 | CASSNSDTGVGTEAFF
TRBJ2-2 | TRBV11-2 | CASPGHLRDRGGAGELFF
TRBJ2-1 | TRBV6-1 | CASSEASGAPNEQFF
TRBJ1-2 | TRBV4-1 | CASSQVGTGGGYTF
TRBJ2-7 | TRBV6-6 | CASSYPGTGYYEQYF
TRBJ2-2 | TRBV18 | CASSPPNSGINTGELFF
TRBJ2-2 | TRBV6-4 | CASSREYTGELFF
TRBJ2-7 | TRBV27 | CASSFGLNSYEQYF
TRBJ2-7 | TRBV2 | CASSQTYEQYF
TRBJ2-7 | TRBV6-1 | CASRRDRISYEQYF
TRBJ1-2 | TRBV15 | CATSRRTAFYGYTF
TRBJ1-1 | TRBV30 | CAWWGGTEAFF
NA | TRBV28 | CASSFGQGDPYEQYF
TRBJ2-1 | TRBV4-2 | CASSPAGGVNEQFF
TRBJ2-5 | TRBV5-6 | CASSSRDRGETQYF
TRBJ2-3 | TRBV11-3 | CASSLGGRPYTDTQYF
TRBJ1-2 | TRBV5-4 | CASSTTGGRYGYTF
TRBJ1-6 | TRBV7-2 | CASSLGGQGGSSYNSPLHF
TRBJ2-7 | TRBV5-4 | CASRPPGTSGTVQYF